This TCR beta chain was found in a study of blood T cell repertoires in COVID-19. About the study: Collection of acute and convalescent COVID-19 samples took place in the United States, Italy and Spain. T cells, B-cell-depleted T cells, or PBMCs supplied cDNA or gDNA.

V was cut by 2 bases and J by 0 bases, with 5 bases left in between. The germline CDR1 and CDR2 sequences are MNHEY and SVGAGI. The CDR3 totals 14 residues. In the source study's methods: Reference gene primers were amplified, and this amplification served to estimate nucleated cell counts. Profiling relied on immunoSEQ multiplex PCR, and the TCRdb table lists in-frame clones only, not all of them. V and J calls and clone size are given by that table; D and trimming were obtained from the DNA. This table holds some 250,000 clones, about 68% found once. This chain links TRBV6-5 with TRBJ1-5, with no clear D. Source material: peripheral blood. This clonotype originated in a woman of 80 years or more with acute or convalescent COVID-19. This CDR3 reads CASSYRISNQPQHF. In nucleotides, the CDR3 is TGTGCCAGCAGTTACCGTATTAGCAATCAGCCCCAGCATTTT.